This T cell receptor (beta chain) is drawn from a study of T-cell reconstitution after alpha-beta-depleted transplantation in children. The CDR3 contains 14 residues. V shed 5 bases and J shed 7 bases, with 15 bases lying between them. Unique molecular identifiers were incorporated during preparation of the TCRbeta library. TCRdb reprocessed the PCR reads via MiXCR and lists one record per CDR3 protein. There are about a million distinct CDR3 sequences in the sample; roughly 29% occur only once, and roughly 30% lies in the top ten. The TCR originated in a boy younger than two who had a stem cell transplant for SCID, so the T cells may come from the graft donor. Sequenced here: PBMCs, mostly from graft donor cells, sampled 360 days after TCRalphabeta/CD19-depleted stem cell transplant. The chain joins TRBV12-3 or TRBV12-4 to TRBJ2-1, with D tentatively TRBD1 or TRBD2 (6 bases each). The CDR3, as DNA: TGTGCCAGCAGTCCCAGAGGGGGGAGGAATGAGCAGTTCTTC. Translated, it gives CASSPRGGRNEQFF.